This T cell receptor beta chain was profiled in a study of Graves' ophthalmopathy and Graves' hyperthyroidism. Study outcomes and limitations: Blood samples also showed most expanded thyroid clonotypes exceeding 0.001 frequency.

Germline assignment: CDR1 SGHVS and CDR2 FQNEAQ. The CDR3 extends over 16 amino acids. V lost 3 bases to trimming and J lost 8 bases; unmatched junction nucleotides: 5. The sample holds many counts of this clonotype. Its antigen is currently unknown. Amplification from RNA transcripts yielded the TCR beta CDR3 regions. HTBI primers were employed in first-round RT-PCR, then a second-round multiplex PCR followed. TCRdb fed the multiplex PCR reads into MiXCR, producing one record per CDR3 protein. The sample includes about 1.1 million distinct CDR3 sequences, about 36% of them seen just once. The J gene is TRBJ2-2, the V gene TRBV7-8; 14 bases line up with TRBD2. Input material: peripheral blood or thyroid tissue (not recorded which). The source of this sequence is an adult man with Graves' hyperthyroidism. The CDR3 nucleotides are TGTGCCAGCAGCTTGGGGACTAGCGGGAGCATGGGGGAGCTGTTTTTT. It is translated as CASSLGTSGSMGELFF.